This is a list of T cell receptor beta chains from one sample in a study of blood T cell repertoires in COVID-19. Generated by immunoSEQ multiplex PCR, the TCRdb table keeps only in-frame clones and is missing some. Of around 140,000 clones in the sample, about 85% are singletons; the top ten hold roughly 1.6%. The sequenced material came from peripheral blood. These receptors were collected from a human donor in a cohort sampled during active COVID-19. CDR3s include the opening cysteine and the closing phenylalanine or tryptophan. Each record gives: J gene, V gene, CDR3 length, CDR3 protein.

J: TRBJ2-7; V: TRBV14; length: 17; CDR3: CASSHRQGGLASYEQYF
J: TRBJ2-5; V: TRBV7-2; length: 14; CDR3: CASSISGRGETQYF
J: TRBJ2-3; V: TRBV29-1; length: 14; CDR3: CSVEKTGVTDTQYF
J: TRBJ2-3; V: TRBV11-3; length: 13; CDR3: CASKEGVSDTQYF
J: TRBJ2-3; V: TRBV10-3; length: 13; CDR3: CAIKGGAADTQYF
J: TRBJ2-2; V: TRBV18; length: 17; CDR3: CASSPLGTSANTGELFF
J: TRBJ2-3; V: TRBV5-6; length: 14; CDR3: CASSSGLGGDTQYF
J: TRBJ2-5; V: TRBV2; length: 14; CDR3: CASSPQGAGETQYF
J: TRBJ2-5; V: TRBV7-9; length: 16; CDR3: CASSRRPGAVTETQYF
J: TRBJ2-2; V: TRBV14; length: 14; CDR3: CASSQFSDTGELFF
J: TRBJ1-5; V: TRBV2; length: 14; CDR3: CASRGGGSNQPQHF
J: TRBJ1-5; V: TRBV24-1; length: 17; CDR3: CATSDSRQGASNQPQHF
J: TRBJ2-1; V: TRBV19; length: 15; CDR3: CASSIDSGVYNEQFF
J: TRBJ1-3; V: TRBV12-3/TRBV12-4; length: 13; CDR3: CASSLNQGNTIYF
J: TRBJ1-2; V: TRBV13; length: 14; CDR3: CASSHRQALYGYTF
J: TRBJ2-1; V: TRBV27; length: 15; CDR3: CASSPRWTNSYEQFF
J: TRBJ2-7; V: TRBV6-6; length: 15; CDR3: CASSFDRGSTYEQYF
J: TRBJ2-3; V: TRBV20-1; length: 14; CDR3: CSASGQGWTDTQYF
J: TRBJ1-2; V: TRBV28; length: 15; CDR3: CASSTIGTGEKGYTF
J: TRBJ2-2; V: TRBV7-2; length: 16; CDR3: CASSLASGLNTGELFF
J: TRBJ2-3; V: TRBV28; length: 17; CDR3: CASSLLQQPTSTDTQYF
J: TRBJ1-2; V: TRBV18; length: 12; CDR3: CASSPTEYGYTF
J: TRBJ1-2; V: TRBV12-3/TRBV12-4; length: 13; CDR3: CASSPDNQIGYTF
J: TRBJ2-1; V: TRBV18; length: 17; CDR3: CASSPMILAGNYNEQFF
J: TRBJ1-2; V: TRBV30; length: 14; CDR3: CAWSVRGYQGGYTF
J: TRBJ2-6; V: TRBV19; length: 15; CDR3: CASSIDRSGANVLTF
J: TRBJ2-5; V: TRBV18; length: 14; CDR3: CASSPRTGKETQYF
J: TRBJ2-5; V: TRBV3-1/TRBV3-2; length: 16; CDR3: CASSQDVPGGRETQYF
J: TRBJ2-3; V: TRBV5-1; length: 13; CDR3: CASRLAGIDTQYF
J: TRBJ1-2; V: TRBV27; length: 18; CDR3: CASSPTQGARRASYGYTF
J: TRBJ2-1; V: TRBV9; length: 18; CDR3: CASSVFPASGSRVGEQFF
J: TRBJ1-3; V: TRBV9; length: 14; CDR3: CASSVEGAAGTIYF
J: TRBJ2-1; V: TRBV9; length: 16; CDR3: CASSVSGRRSYNEQFF
J: TRBJ2-7; V: TRBV5-8; length: 16; CDR3: CASSWGGARGSYEQYF
J: TRBJ2-2; V: TRBV27; length: 15; CDR3: CASTRLAGVSGELFF
J: TRBJ2-1; V: TRBV7-9; length: 18; CDR3: CASSSGRWGTSGYNEQFF
J: TRBJ2-1; V: TRBV18; length: 13; CDR3: CASSRGQGDEQFF
J: TRBJ1-2; V: TRBV6-5; length: 14; CDR3: CASRPTKGFYGYTF
J: TRBJ2-2; V: TRBV19; length: 18; CDR3: CASSGGRRSTWNTGELFF
J: TRBJ2-7; V: TRBV4-1; length: 16; CDR3: CASSQDRDLSVYEQYF
J: TRBJ2-1; V: TRBV5-4; length: 14; CDR3: CASSNRDPRGEQFF
J: TRBJ1-3; V: TRBV4-3; length: 19; CDR3: CASSPQRVGGAGDGNTIYF
J: TRBJ2-7; V: TRBV7-9; length: 16; CDR3: CASSQDLGLASYEQYF
J: TRBJ1-2; V: TRBV7-9; length: 16; CDR3: CASSLAGQGDDYGYTF
J: TRBJ1-1; V: TRBV6-5; length: 16; CDR3: CASSYSVGRQNTEAFF
J: TRBJ2-2; V: TRBV9; length: 14; CDR3: CASSVISGTGELFF
J: TRBJ1-5; V: TRBV12-3/TRBV12-4; length: 12; CDR3: CASSFGNQPQHF
J: TRBJ2-7; V: TRBV5-1; length: 14; CDR3: CASSLDSPRNEQYF
J: TRBJ1-5; V: TRBV7-8; length: 14; CDR3: CASSRVDTNQPQHF
J: TRBJ1-5; V: TRBV27; length: 15; CDR3: CASSQVGGKNQPQHF
J: TRBJ2-7; V: TRBV9; length: 14; CDR3: CASSVGDRVYEQYF
J: TRBJ2-3; V: TRBV6-5; length: 14; CDR3: CASSYSGLRDTQYF
J: TRBJ2-1; V: TRBV7-3; length: 15; CDR3: CASSLQGALHNEQFF
J: TRBJ1-2; V: TRBV5-4; length: 14; CDR3: CASSLEGPVYGYTF
J: TRBJ1-3; V: TRBV28; length: 16; CDR3: CASPPQGRDSGNTIYF